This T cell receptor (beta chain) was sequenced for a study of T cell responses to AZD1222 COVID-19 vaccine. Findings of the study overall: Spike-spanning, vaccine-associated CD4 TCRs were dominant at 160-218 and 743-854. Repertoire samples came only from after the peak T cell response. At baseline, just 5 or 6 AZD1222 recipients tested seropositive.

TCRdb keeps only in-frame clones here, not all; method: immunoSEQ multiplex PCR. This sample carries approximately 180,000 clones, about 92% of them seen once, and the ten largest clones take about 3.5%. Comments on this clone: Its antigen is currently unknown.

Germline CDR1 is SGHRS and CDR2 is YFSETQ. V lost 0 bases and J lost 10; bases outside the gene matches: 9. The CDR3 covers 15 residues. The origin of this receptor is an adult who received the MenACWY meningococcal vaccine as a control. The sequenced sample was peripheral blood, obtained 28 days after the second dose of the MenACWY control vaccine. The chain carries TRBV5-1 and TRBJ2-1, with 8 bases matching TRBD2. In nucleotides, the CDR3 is TGCGCCAGCAGCTTGGAGCCTAGCGGGCGCATAGAGCAGTTCTTC. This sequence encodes CASSLEPSGRIEQFF.